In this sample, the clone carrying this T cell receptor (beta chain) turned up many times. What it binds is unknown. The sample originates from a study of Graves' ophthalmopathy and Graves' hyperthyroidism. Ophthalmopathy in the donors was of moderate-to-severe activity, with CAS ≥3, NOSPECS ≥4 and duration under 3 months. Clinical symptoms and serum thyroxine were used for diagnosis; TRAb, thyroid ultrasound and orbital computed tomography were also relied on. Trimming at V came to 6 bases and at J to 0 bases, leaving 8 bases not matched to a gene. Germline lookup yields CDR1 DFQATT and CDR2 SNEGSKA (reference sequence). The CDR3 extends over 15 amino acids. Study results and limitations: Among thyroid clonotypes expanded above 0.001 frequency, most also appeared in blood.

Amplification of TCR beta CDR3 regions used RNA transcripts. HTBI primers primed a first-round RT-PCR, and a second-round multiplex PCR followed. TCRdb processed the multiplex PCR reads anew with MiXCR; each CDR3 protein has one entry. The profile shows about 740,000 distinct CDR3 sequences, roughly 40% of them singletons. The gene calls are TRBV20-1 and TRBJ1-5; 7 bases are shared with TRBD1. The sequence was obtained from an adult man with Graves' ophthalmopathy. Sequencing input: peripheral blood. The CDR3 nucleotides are TGCAGTGCAACAAACAGGGGTAGTAGCAATCAGCCCCAGCATTTT. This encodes CSATNRGSSNQPQHF.